Described below is a single T cell receptor (beta chain) sequence and its context. The antigen this receptor binds is unknown. Base qualities are not at hand, and no much larger clone is one base apart. The immunoSEQ Assay, a bias-controlled multiplex PCR, was used to amplify TCRbeta CDR3 regions from genomic DNA. For the original study's pipeline: Within the assay, amplification of reference gene primers was used to estimate how many nucleated cells each sample contained. To quantify the absolute abundance of each unique TCRbeta CDR3 rearrangement, sequence reads were collapsed and filtered. Productive Simpson clonality was computed per sample as the square root of Simpson's diversity index over productive rearrangements. TCRdb's version of the immuneACCESS table is confined to in-frame rearrangements and falls short of the full clone set. An unresolved V gene accounts for under half of the shortfall where checked; the remainder is of unknown origin. The V and J calls and the clone size are those of that table, but D and trimming were determined from the DNA. This sample lists 250,000 to 350,000 clones; around 89% were detected once. The ten largest clones add up to roughly 0.8% of the sample.

Germline trimming: 4 bases from V, 10 bases from J; junction bases outside gene matches: 4. Looking up the germline V gene (reference sequence) yields CDR1 MNHEY and CDR2 SMNVEV. From the cysteine up to the phenylalanine, the CDR3 has a length of 13 residues. Only CDR3 DNA remains: 39 bases, in frame from the first base. Each collaborating institution followed its own protocols to collect whole blood in K2EDTA tubes. For TCRbeta analysis, collaborators shipped samples in one of three forms: frozen whole blood, isolated PBMCs, or DNA extracted from either of those sample types. This sample was taken from a study of blood T cell repertoires in COVID-19 (TCRdb year 2020). About the investigation overall: Collaborator samples came from the United States, Italy and Spain and covered acute and convalescent phases of COVID-19. The material from the prospective study consisted of cDNA or gDNA derived from T cells, B-cell-depleted T cells, or PBMCs. Subjects who had been exposed to COVID-19, were actively infected with it, or had recovered from it provided the deeply sampled blood TCRbeta repertoires that made up the dataset. A freely available public database, intended as a resource for researchers studying the immune response to SARS-CoV-2, is where the repertoires were released. Samples came from the ongoing ImmuneRACE study (first 160 participants) plus 1,254 subjects from 6 global collaborators. Nearly every sample came with metadata listing a de-identified subject ID, COVID-19 status, age in years and sex. HLA class I and class II types, where available, came from metadata supplied by the sample provider rather than from assay-based typing.

Points the paper makes about the study in general: The quantity of clinical and demographic metadata differed by source and by participant and was supplied without curation.

The sequenced sample consisted of peripheral blood. This receptor was identified in a man younger than 45 with acute or convalescent COVID-19. The V gene is TRBV27 and the J gene is TRBJ1-6; a stretch of 7 junction bases matches TRBD1. The nucleotide sequence is TGTGCCAGCAGTTACAGGGGAGAGTCACCCCTCCACTTT. It specifies CASSYRGESPLHF.